This TCR beta chain was captured by sequencing in a study of shared clonotypes between healthy human individuals. Study conclusions and caveats: A few donors held about 4.5% of naive CD4 clonotypes in common.

Comments on this clone: The antigen remains unidentified.

This CDR3 spans 14 amino acids. Between the trimmed V and J ends, which lost 0 bases and 6 bases, there was a span of 11 bases. Germline loops: CDR1 GTSNPN, CDR2 SVGIG (reference sequence). Genomic DNA of each subset was evenly split across several immunoSEQ plates. Sequencing used immunoSEQ multiplex PCR; TCRdb keeps in-frame clones, though not all of them. Of about 2,500,000 clones in the sample, 90% to 95% are singletons; the top ten hold more than 0.12%. Sequencing was done on a sample of naive CD4+ T cells sorted from blood. Subset in this sample: CD45RA+ positively selected. V is TRBV30 and J is TRBJ1-4; D is unclear. This sequence was found in a man between 18 and 35 years old in good health. CDR3 sequence reads: CAWSVRGMDEKLFF. Written as DNA, the CDR3 is TGTGCCTGGAGTGTACGTGGGATGGATGAAAAACTGTTTTTT.